This T cell receptor beta chain was profiled in a study of long-term antiretroviral therapy in people with HIV. The authors ran the immunoSEQ assay, v3.0, at survey level. The table came from immunoSEQ multiplex PCR; TCRdb's copy has only in-frame clones and leaves some out. The sample lists some 22,000 clones; around 89% were seen once. This CDR3 is 14 amino acids long. With 3 bases removed from V and 5 bases from J, the gap between germline ends came to 13 bases. Germline values: CDR1 WNHNN, CDR2 SYGVQD (reference sequence). This chain links TRBV10-1 with TRBJ2-5; no definite D call. The source of this sequence is a man in his sixties with HIV. The specimen was unsorted PBMCs, collected 2.3 years after starting antiretroviral therapy. The CDR3 DNA reads TGCGCCAGCAGTGACCCGGGTAGTAGTGAGACCCAGTACTTC. The encoded protein is CASSDPGSSETQYF.